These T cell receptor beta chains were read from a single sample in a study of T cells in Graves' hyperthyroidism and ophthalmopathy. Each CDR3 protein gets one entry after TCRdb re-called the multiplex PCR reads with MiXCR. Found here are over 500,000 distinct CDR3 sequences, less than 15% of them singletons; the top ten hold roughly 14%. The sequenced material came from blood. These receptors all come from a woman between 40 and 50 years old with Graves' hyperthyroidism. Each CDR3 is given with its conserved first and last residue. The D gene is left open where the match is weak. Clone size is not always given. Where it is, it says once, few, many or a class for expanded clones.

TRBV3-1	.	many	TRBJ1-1	CASSQEMYTEAFF	TGTGCCAGCAGCCAAGAGATGTACACTGAAGCTTTCTTT
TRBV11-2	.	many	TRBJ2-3	CASRFKGTDTQYF	TGTGCCAGCAGATTCAAGGGCACAGATACGCAGTATTTT
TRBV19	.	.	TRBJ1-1	CASSMVPGNTEAFF	TGTGCCAGTAGTATGGTTCCTGGGAACACTGAAGCTTTCTTT
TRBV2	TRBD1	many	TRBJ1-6	CASIRTGSNSPLHF	TGTGCCAGCATCCGGACAGGGTCCAATTCACCCCTCCACTTT
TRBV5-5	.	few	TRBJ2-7	CASSVRQTSGEQYF	TGTGCCAGCAGCGTCCGACAGACCAGCGGGGAGCAGTACTTC
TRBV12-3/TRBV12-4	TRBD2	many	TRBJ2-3	CASSLGRLAGVIGGRTDTQYF	TGTGCCAGCAGTTTAGGACGACTAGCGGGAGTAATAGGGGGCCGCACAGATACGCAGTATTTT
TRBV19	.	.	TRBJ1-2	CASSLPTRDDGYTF	TGTGCCAGTAGCCTACCGACCAGGGACGACGGCTACACCTTC
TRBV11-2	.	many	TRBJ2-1	CASSLAGGAGKSSYNEQFF	TGTGCCAGCAGCTTAGCAGGGGGGGCAGGGAAGAGCTCCTACAATGAGCAGTTCTTC
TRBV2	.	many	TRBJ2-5	CASSGGALPETQYF	TGTGCCAGCAGCGGGGGAGCCTTACCAGAGACCCAGTACTTC
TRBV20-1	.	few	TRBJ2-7	CSASRFSYEQYF	TGCAGTGCTAGTCGGTTCTCCTACGAGCAGTACTTC
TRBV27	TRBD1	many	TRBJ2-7	CASSLSFSDRDHEQYF	TGTGCCAGCAGTTTATCGTTCTCGGACAGGGACCACGAGCAGTACTTC
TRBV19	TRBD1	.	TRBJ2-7	CASSIKTGDLISYEQYF	TGTGCCAGTAGTATTAAGACAGGGGACCTTATCTCCTACGAGCAGTACTTC
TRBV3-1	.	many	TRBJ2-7	CASSQAGTPSYEQYF	TGTGCCAGCAGCCAAGCCGGGACACCGTCCTACGAGCAGTACTTC
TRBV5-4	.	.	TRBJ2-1	CASSLAEGGYNEQFF	TGTGCCAGCAGCTTGGCTGAGGGGGGCTACAATGAGCAGTTCTTC
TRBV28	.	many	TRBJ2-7	CASSLVRDGAYEQYF	TGTGCCAGCAGCTTAGTCCGGGACGGCGCCTACGAGCAGTACTTC
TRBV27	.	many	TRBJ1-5	CASSLSLNSNQPQHF	TGTGCCAGCAGTTTATCGCTGAATAGCAATCAGCCCCAGCATTTT
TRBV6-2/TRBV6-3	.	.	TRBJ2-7	CASSYGRDSAYEQYF	TGTGCCAGCAGTTACGGGCGGGACAGTGCCTACGAGCAGTACTTC